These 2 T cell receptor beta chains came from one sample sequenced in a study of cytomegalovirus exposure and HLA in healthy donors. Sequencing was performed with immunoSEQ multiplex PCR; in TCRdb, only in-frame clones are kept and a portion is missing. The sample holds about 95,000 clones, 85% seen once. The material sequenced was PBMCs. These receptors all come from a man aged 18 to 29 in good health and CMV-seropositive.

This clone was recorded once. CDR3 nucleotides: TGCGCCAGCAGCGCGCAGGGGTTTGAAGCTTTCTTT. Translation: CASSAQGFEAFF. This sequence joins TRBV5-1 and TRBJ1-1, with a tentative D call TRBD1 (6 bases). Germline CDR1 reads SGHRS; CDR2 reads YFSETQ. Trimming removed 4 bases from V and 7 bases from J, with 11 bases in between. The CDR3 runs to 12 residues.

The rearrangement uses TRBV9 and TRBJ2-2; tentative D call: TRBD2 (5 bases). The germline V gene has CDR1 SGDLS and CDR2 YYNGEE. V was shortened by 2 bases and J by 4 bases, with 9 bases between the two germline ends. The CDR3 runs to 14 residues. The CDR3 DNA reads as TGTGCCAGCAGCGTCCACGAGGGCACCGGGGAGCTGTTTTTT. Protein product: CASSVHEGTGELFF.